A single sample gave rise to the 17 T cell receptor beta chains below, sequenced in a study of early T cells in non-severe SARS-CoV-2 infection. TCRdb recomputed calls from the 5' RACE reads with MiXCR, one row per CDR3 protein. The sample lists around 60,000 distinct CDR3 sequences; about 12% were seen once. The sample taken for sequencing was whole blood. The receptors originated from an adult who was a healthcare worker with PCR-confirmed SARS-CoV-2 infection or an uninfected control (not recorded which).

CDR3 sequence: CSAELLAGELFF. As DNA, the CDR3 is TGCAGCGCCGAACTTCTTGCCGGGGAGCTGTTTTTT. The chain links TRBV29-1 to TRBJ2-2; D unresolved. The germline V gene encodes CDR1 SQVTM and CDR2 ANQGSEA. This CDR3 contains 12 residues. V was clipped by 7 bases and J by 6 bases, with 12 bases between them.

This clonotype has only a few counts. This chain connects TRBV29-1 to TRBJ2-1; unclear D gene. Germline V gene data show CDR1 as SQVTM and CDR2 as ANQGSEA. The CDR3 runs to 12 residues. Trimming left V 7 bases short and J 5 bases short, with 12 bases between. CDR3 in amino acids: CSAHRSDNEQFF. The CDR3 DNA follows: TGCAGCGCCCACAGAAGCGACAATGAGCAGTTCTTC.

This clonotype was recorded at least ten times. This chain connects TRBV6-2 or TRBV6-3 to TRBJ2-7, with 7 bases identical to TRBD1. Germline CDR1 reads MNHEY; CDR2 reads SVGEGT. V lost 4 bases, J lost 7 bases, and 7 bases stayed unmatched. The CDR3 is 13 residues long. As DNA, the CDR3 is TGTGCCAGCAGTTCGACAGGGTCGGGGGAGCAGTACTTC. Its protein product is CASSSTGSGEQYF.

This clonotype was seen a handful of times. The chain has TRBV5-1 and TRBJ2-7; TRBD1 matches at 7 bases. J gave up 2 bases and V 4 bases, and 6 bases lay outside the gene matches. Germline V gene sequence: CDR1 SGHRS, CDR2 YFSETQ. The CDR3 has 14 amino acids. Here the CDR3 DNA reads TGCGCCAGCAGCGCCGACAGGGTAACCTACGAGCAGTACTTC. Protein product: CASSADRVTYEQYF.

This chain connects TRBV6-6 to TRBJ2-7, with TRBD1 identical over 8 bases. This CDR3 spans 14 amino acids. Per germline, CDR1 MNHNY and CDR2 SVGAGI (reference sequence). After removal of 6 bases from V and 4 bases from J, the junction contained 8 bases not matched to a gene. The CDR3 nucleotides read TGTGCCAGCAGCCCCCAGGGGGCGGAGTACGAGCAGTACTTC. Amino acid sequence: CASSPQGAEYEQYF.

This clonotype was seen at least ten times. J is TRBJ2-7 and V is TRBV3-1; D uncertain. This CDR3 region has 13 residues. The germline V gene encodes CDR1 LGHDT and CDR2 YNNKEL (reference sequence). Trimming left V 0 bases short and J 6 bases short, with 9 bases between. CDR3: CASSQDRRREQYF. CDR3 coding DNA: TGTGCCAGCAGCCAAGACAGGAGACGCGAGCAGTACTTC.

There are many counts of this clonotype. The chain uses TRBV7-2 and TRBJ2-3; TRBD2 matches 14 bases. Germline V gene lookup returns CDR1 SGHTA and CDR2 FQGNSA. The CDR3 is made up of 16 amino acids. V lost 4 bases and J lost 7; bases outside the gene matches: 7. The CDR3 nucleotides are TGTGCCAGCAGCTATGGACTAGCGGGGGGCGGTTATACGCAGTATTTT. It encodes CASSYGLAGGGYTQYF.

This clonotype was recorded many times. The chain carries TRBV29-1 and TRBJ1-3, with D perhaps TRBD1 (5 bases). The germline CDR1 and CDR2 sequences are SQVTM and ANQGSEA. The CDR3 is 12 amino acids. The germline V and J ends were trimmed by 7 bases and 3 bases, with 10 bases remaining between them. CDR3 residues: CSAQGDGNTIYF. The CDR3 DNA follows: TGCAGCGCTCAGGGAGATGGAAACACCATATATTTT.

The chain combines TRBV9 with TRBJ1-6, with a possible D match to TRBD1 (5 bases). This CDR3 spans 16 amino acids. Germline V gene lookup returns CDR1 SGDLS and CDR2 YYNGEE. Trimming took 4 bases from V and 10 from J, leaving 21 bases between them. The CDR3 region has the DNA TGTGCCAGCAGCCCAAACATCTTGGGGGATATCTCACCCCTCCACTTT. This encodes CASSPNILGDISPLHF.

V usage is TRBV2 and J usage is TRBJ1-4; D is possibly TRBD1 (6 bases). V gave up 2 bases and J gave up 10 bases, with 14 bases separating them. From germline, CDR1 is SNHLY and CDR2 FYNNEI. CDR3 size: 14 residues. The DNA of the CDR3 is TGTGCCAGCAGTGAAAGAGTCAGGGGTGGAAAACTGTTTTTT. Its protein product is CASSERVRGGKLFF.

This clonotype showed up just a few times. The chain combines TRBV18 with TRBJ2-1; 8 nucleotides agree with TRBD2. Per the germline V gene, CDR1 is KGHSH and CDR2 is LQKENI. V dropped 5 bases and J dropped 0; count of bases not matched to a gene: 3. CDR3 length: 15 residues. CDR3 residues: CASSAGTSSYNEQFF. DNA for the CDR3: TGTGCCAGCTCAGCCGGGACTAGCTCCTACAATGAGCAGTTCTTC.

This clonotype has ten or more counts. V and J are TRBV7-8 and TRBJ2-4; 7 nucleotides agree with TRBD1. The germline gives CDR1 SGHVS, CDR2 FQNEAQ. With 4 bases clipped from V and 11 bases from J, the junction kept 8 bases outside the gene matches. The CDR3 totals 13 residues. CDR3 protein: CASSWDRGQFQYF. Here the CDR3 DNA reads TGTGCCAGCAGCTGGGATAGGGGGCAGTTTCAGTACTTC.

The sample holds a few counts of this clonotype. V and J are TRBV7-9 and TRBJ1-3; unclear D gene. The CDR3 is 15 residues long. Germline CDR1 and CDR2: SEHNR and FQNEAQ (reference sequence). Trimming took 5 bases from V and 0 from J, leaving 11 bases between them. In DNA form, the CDR3 reads TGTGCCAGCAGCCCTCGGCAGTCCTCTGGAAACACCATATATTTT. This sequence encodes CASSPRQSSGNTIYF.

This clonotype was recorded at least ten times. V is TRBV18 and J is TRBJ1-6; D is unclear. V was shortened by 5 bases and J by 8 bases, with 16 bases between the two germline ends. This CDR3 region has 15 residues. Germline assignment: CDR1 KGHSH and CDR2 LQKENI. CDR3 region: CASSSGRPMDSPLHF. The CDR3 nucleotides are TGTGCCAGCTCATCAGGCCGCCCGATGGATTCACCCCTCCACTTT.

In its sample, this clonotype was seen a few times. The gene calls are TRBV15 and TRBJ1-1; the D is unclear. CDR1 and CDR2 (germline): LNHNV, YYDKDF (reference sequence). The V gene lost 1 base and the J gene lost 4 bases, with 13 bases spanning the gap. The CDR3 sequence is 15 residues long. The CDR3 region has the DNA TGTGCCACCAGCAGAGGACGCGGACGGAGCACTGAAGCTTTCTTT. This sequence encodes CATSRGRGRSTEAFF. Together with reference TRBV15 and TRBJ1-1, the CDR3 gives the full variable domain: DAMVIQNPRYQVTQFGKPVTLSCSQTLNHNVMYWYQQKSSQAPKLLFHYYDKDFNNEADTPDNFQSRRPNTSFCFLDIRSPGLGDTAMYLCATSRGRGRSTEAFFGQGTRLTVV.

This clonotype turned up a few times. The V and J genes are TRBV5-1 and TRBJ2-7; 15 positions match TRBD2. Germline V gene data show CDR1 as SGHRS and CDR2 as YFSETQ. The CDR3 has 15 residues. Losses at the gene ends were 3 bases for V and 5 bases for J; bases not matched to a gene: 3. CDR3 sequence (DNA): TGCGCCAGCAGCTGGGGACTAGCGGGGGGAGACGAGCAGTACTTC. Translation: CASSWGLAGGDEQYF. Based on the CDR3 plus reference TRBV5-1 and TRBJ2-7, the full variable domain is KAGVTQTPRYLIKTRGQQVTLSCSPISGHRSVSWYQQTPGQGLQFLFEYFSETQRNKGNFPGRFSGRQFSNSRSEMNVSTLELGDSALYLCASSWGLAGGDEQYFGPGTRLTVT.

This clonotype was counted a few times. The rearrangement links TRBV19 to TRBJ2-2; D perhaps matches TRBD2 (6 bases). Trimming removed 6 bases at V and 6 bases at J, with 23 bases between. Germline values: CDR1 LNHDA, CDR2 SQIVND (reference sequence). The CDR3 spans 17 residues. The CDR3 nucleotides read TGTGCCAGTAGACCCACCCCCCGGGGGAGCTTTGCCGGGGAGCTGTTTTTT. Amino acids: CASRPTPRGSFAGELFF.